Below, 20 T cell receptor beta chains from the same sample are listed, as sequenced in a study of blood T cell repertoires in COVID-19. Measured with immunoSEQ multiplex PCR; TCRdb has only the in-frame clones, and not every one. The data hold about 69,000 clones, with less than 90% observed a single time. Sequencing was done on a sample of peripheral blood. The receptors stem from a man aged 80 or over with acute or convalescent COVID-19.

The J gene is TRBJ2-3, the V gene TRBV30, with D perhaps TRBD2 (7 bases). V lost 0 bases and J lost 9, with 16 bases in between. The CDR3 is made up of 14 amino acids. Germline V gene data show CDR1 as GTSNPN and CDR2 as SVGIG (reference sequence). The CDR3 protein is CAWSVGGPGITQYF. The CDR3 DNA sequence: TGTGCCTGGAGTGTCGGGGGGCCGGGGATCACGCAGTATTTT.

V gene TRBV6-5 combines with J gene TRBJ1-1, with TRBD1 matching 7 bases. The CDR3 length is 13 residues. The trim removed 7 bases at V and 7 bases at J, leaving 9 bases unmatched. CDR1 is MNHEY and CDR2 is SVGAGI in the germline V gene. CDR3 sequence reads: CASTLGGVFEAFF. CDR3 coding DNA: TGTGCCAGCACTTTAGGGGGCGTCTTTGAAGCTTTCTTT.

This rearrangement joins TRBV27 to TRBJ2-3; D is perhaps TRBD2 (5 bases). Trimming stripped 7 bases from V and 4 bases from J, with 15 bases between. The germline V gene has CDR1 MNHEY and CDR2 SMNVEV (reference sequence). This CDR3 comprises 14 residues. CDR3 residues: CASTTGNFPDTQYF. The CDR3 nucleotides read TGTGCCAGCACAACGGGGAACTTCCCAGATACGCAGTATTTT.

This chain connects TRBV9 to TRBJ2-7; 13 bases map to TRBD2. Germline V gene lookup returns CDR1 SGDLS and CDR2 YYNGEE. This CDR3 region has 15 residues. Trimming took 4 bases from V and 5 from J; bases not matched to a gene: 6. DNA for the CDR3: TGTGCCAGCAGCCCGACTAGCGGGAGGAACCACGAGCAGTACTTC. It yields the protein CASSPTSGRNHEQYF.

This sequence joins TRBV2 and TRBJ1-2, with 7 bases that match TRBD1. The CDR3 is made up of 15 amino acids. CDR1 is SNHLY, CDR2 FYNNEI, per germline. The ends lost 8 bases at V and 2 bases at J; junction bases unmatched: 11. CDR3 DNA: TGTGCCAGCTCCCATGGGGGACAGCCCAACTATGGCTACACCTTC. It specifies CASSHGGQPNYGYTF.

The chain recombines TRBV5-1 with TRBJ2-5; D is unresolved. Germline CDR1 reads SGHRS; CDR2 reads YFSETQ. V was clipped by 4 bases and J by 1 base, with 5 bases between them. The CDR3 contains 12 residues. CDR3 in DNA: TGCGCCAGCAGCCCCTCCCAAGAGACCCAGTACTTC. Amino acid sequence: CASSPSQETQYF.

V is TRBV6-6 and J is TRBJ1-2, with D unclear. V lost 0 bases and J 6 bases, leaving 8 bases between the germline ends. This CDR3 is built from 13 residues. Per germline, CDR1 MNHNY and CDR2 SVGAGI (reference sequence). Here the CDR3 reads CASSYSAGNGYTF. For the CDR3, the DNA is TGTGCCAGCAGTTACTCTGCAGGCAATGGCTACACCTTC.

In this sample, this clone turned up a few times. The gene calls are TRBV5-4 and TRBJ1-2; possibly TRBD1 for D (6 bases). The V end was cut by 0 bases, the J end by 7 bases, with 16 bases between. Germline assignment: CDR1 SGHNT and CDR2 YYREEE (reference sequence). The length of the CDR3 is 15 residues. CDR3 residues: CASSLGGTQTFGYTF. As DNA, the CDR3 is TGTGCCAGCAGCTTGGGGGGGACACAAACCTTTGGCTACACCTTC.

The CDR3 nucleotides read TGTGCCAGCACGGCGGGGTCCCCCTACGAGCAGTACTTC. Translation gives CASTAGSPYEQYF. This rearrangement joins TRBV6-5 to TRBJ2-7; D is perhaps TRBD2 (6 bases). The CDR3 runs to 13 residues. Germline-derived CDR1 and CDR2 are MNHEY and SVGAGI. V was clipped by 7 bases and J by 2 bases, with 12 bases between them.

This chain connects TRBV7-6 to TRBJ1-3; D possibly corresponds to TRBD1 (5 bases). In germline, CDR1 is SGHVS, CDR2 FNYEAQ. This CDR3 is 15 amino acids long. V dropped 4 bases and J dropped 0 bases, with 10 bases sitting between them. The CDR3, as DNA: TGTGCCAGCAGCTCCAGGGCGAACTCTGGAAACACCATATATTTT. This sequence encodes CASSSRANSGNTIYF.

This chain uses TRBV6-6 with TRBJ2-7; D is unresolved. V gave up 0 bases and J gave up 3 bases, with 9 bases separating them. Germline CDR1 and CDR2: MNHNY and SVGAGI (reference sequence). This CDR3 is 14 amino acids long. CDR3 amino acids: CASSYSTASYEQYF. The CDR3 DNA follows: TGTGCCAGCAGTTACTCGACGGCTAGCTACGAGCAGTACTTC.

V gene TRBV5-4 combines with J gene TRBJ2-1, with D maybe TRBD2 (6 bases). V was shortened by 5 bases and J by 3 bases, with 15 bases between the two germline ends. The CDR3 has 15 residues. Germline assignment: CDR1 SGHNT and CDR2 YYREEE (reference sequence). The CDR3: CASRQTGGDYNEQFF. As DNA, the CDR3 is TGTGCCAGCAGGCAGACTGGCGGGGACTACAATGAGCAGTTCTTC.

The chain couples TRBV7-6 to TRBJ1-5; TRBD1 aligns across 7 bases. CDR1 is SGHVS, CDR2 FNYEAQ, per germline. The CDR3 has 16 amino acids. Trimming took 5 bases from V and 2 from J; bases not matched to a gene: 9. The CDR3 bases are TGTGCCAGCAGCGCGGGGACAGCCTTGGGCAATCAGCCCCAGCATTTT. Its translation is CASSAGTALGNQPQHF.

CDR3 amino acids: CASSLGQGVYYGYTF. Here the CDR3 DNA reads TGTGCCAGTAGCCTTGGACAGGGAGTATACTATGGCTACACCTTC. The chain is built from TRBV19 and TRBJ1-2, with 8 bases fitting TRBD1. The V and J ends lost 6 bases and 3 bases, in that order; junction bases with no gene match: 9. Germline CDR1 LNHDA, CDR2 SQIVND (reference sequence). The CDR3 runs 15 residues.

V is TRBV6-2 or TRBV6-3 and J is TRBJ1-1; 7 bases line up with TRBD1. CDR1 is MNHEY, CDR2 SVGEGT, per germline. Trimming cost V 5 bases and J 5 bases; bases outside gene matches: 5. The CDR3 consists of 13 residues. The CDR3 region has the DNA TGTGCCAGCAGTGTGACAGGGCGGACTGAAGCTTTCTTT. This gives the protein CASSVTGRTEAFF.

The chain has TRBV5-1 and TRBJ2-6; tentative D call: TRBD1 (6 bases). This CDR3 is built from 15 residues. V dropped 0 bases and J dropped 2 bases, with 6 bases sitting between them. CDR1 is SGHRS, CDR2 YFSETQ, per germline. The CDR3 region is CASSLDRAGANVLTF. CDR3 bases: TGCGCCAGCAGCTTGGACAGGGCTGGGGCCAACGTCCTGACTTTC. The variable domain in full, with the rest retrieved from reference TRBV5-1 and TRBJ2-6, is KAGVTQTPRYLIKTRGQQVTLSCSPISGHRSVSWYQQTPGQGLQFLFEYFSETQRNKGNFPGRFSGRQFSNSRSEMNVSTLELGDSALYLCASSLDRAGANVLTFGAGSRLTVL.

The rearrangement uses TRBV18 and TRBJ2-2; TRBD2 aligns across 8 bases. CDR1 KGHSH and CDR2 LQKENI come from the germline V gene. The CDR3 covers 16 residues. V dropped 1 base and J dropped 4; count of bases not matched to a gene: 5. The CDR3 loop reads CASSPRGRTGTGELFF. The CDR3 nucleotides read TGTGCCAGCTCACCACGCGGGAGGACGGGCACCGGGGAGCTGTTTTTT.

This clone was recorded a few times. This rearrangement joins TRBV7-2 to TRBJ1-5; 11 bases are shared with TRBD1. With 3 bases clipped from V and 7 bases from J, the junction kept 5 bases outside the gene matches. This CDR3 comprises 15 residues. Germline assignment: CDR1 SGHTA and CDR2 FQGNSA. CDR3 coding DNA: TGTGCCAGCAGCTTGGGGGACAGGGGGGCCCAGCCCCAGCATTTT. The encoded protein is CASSLGDRGAQPQHF.

The J gene is TRBJ2-7, the V gene TRBV25-1, with D possibly matching TRBD1 (6 bases). The CDR3 has 17 residues. With 2 bases removed from V and 0 bases from J, the gap between germline ends came to 17 bases. Germline assignment: CDR1 MGHDK and CDR2 SYGVNS. The CDR3 is CASSEISRAGASYEQYF. The CDR3 DNA reads TGTGCCAGCAGTGAAATTAGTCGGGCAGGGGCCTCCTACGAGCAGTACTTC.

The V and J genes are TRBV11-1 and TRBJ1-4, with D tentatively TRBD1 (5 bases). The CDR3 has 15 residues. Looked up from germline, CDR1 is SGHAT and CDR2 is FQDESV (reference sequence). Trimming stripped 5 bases from V and 8 bases from J, with 18 bases between. CDR3 coding DNA: TGTGCCAGCAGCCCGAGAGGCCTAAGGGGCGAAAAACTGTTTTTT. Its protein is CASSPRGLRGEKLFF.